Following are 28 T cell receptor beta chains from one sample sequenced in a study of blood T cells in healthy people across ages. PCR was performed a second time for 7 to 11 cycles using a sample-barcoded 5' primer and a J-beta primer mix. TCRdb analysed the 5' RACE reads with MiXCR anew, one entry per CDR3 protein. The sample shows about 1,400,000 distinct CDR3 sequences, around two fifths of them seen only once. The sequenced material came from blood. These receptors were obtained from a woman between 18 and 29 years old in good health.

This clonotype was seen a handful of times. The V call is TRBV30, the J call TRBJ1-2; no clear D gene. Trimming took 4 bases from V and 4 from J, leaving 7 bases between them. The germline V gene has CDR1 GTSNPN and CDR2 SVGIG (reference sequence). The CDR3 covers 11 residues. CDR3 region: CAWTGLYGYTF. CDR3 DNA: TGTGCCTGGACCGGACTCTATGGCTACACCTTC.

This clonotype was counted a few times. The genes are TRBV5-6 and TRBJ2-1, with D unclear. This CDR3 is built from 13 residues. Per the germline V gene, CDR1 is SGHDT and CDR2 is YYEEEE. Between the trimmed V and J ends, which lost 2 bases and 3 bases, there was a span of 6 bases. The DNA for the CDR3 is TGTGCCAGCAGCTTTGACCACTACAATGAGCAGTTCTTC. This sequence encodes CASSFDHYNEQFF.

J is TRBJ1-1 and V is TRBV3-1, with D hard to call. Trimming left V 4 bases short and J 0 bases short, with 12 bases between. The CDR3 runs 15 residues. Germline V lookup: CDR1 LGHDT, CDR2 YNNKEL (reference sequence). The CDR3 bases are TGTGCCAGCAGCCCTCGCTGGACCATGAACACTGAAGCTTTCTTT. Its protein product is CASSPRWTMNTEAFF.

The DNA of the CDR3 is TGTGCCAGCAGTTTGTTGAGGGACGCCTCCTCCTACGAGCAGTACTTC. Residues: CASSLLRDASSYEQYF. The J gene is TRBJ2-7, the V gene TRBV12-3 or TRBV12-4, with D perhaps assigned TRBD1 or TRBD2 (5 bases each). The length of the CDR3 is 16 residues. The V end lost 3 bases, the J end lost 0 bases, and 15 bases lay between the germline ends.

The gene calls are TRBV7-6 and TRBJ1-5, with 7 bases aligning to TRBD1. The germline CDR1 and CDR2 sequences are SGHVS and FNYEAQ. V gave up 3 bases and J gave up 3 bases; unmatched junction bases: 8. The CDR3 runs to 16 residues. CDR3 sequence reads: CASSLSQGGSNQPQHF. The CDR3 DNA follows: TGTGCCAGCAGCTTGAGTCAGGGGGGGTCCAATCAGCCCCAGCATTTT. The whole variable domain, remainder taken from reference TRBV7-6 and TRBJ1-5, is GAGVSQSPRYKVTKRGQDVALRCDPISGHVSLYWYRQALGQGPEFLTYFNYEAQQDKSGLPNDRFSAERPEGSISTLTIQRTEQRDSAMYRCASSLSQGGSNQPQHFGDGTRLSIL.

The V gene is TRBV12-5, the J gene TRBJ2-1; 10 bases match TRBD2. This CDR3 is built from 15 residues. The J segment lost 7 bases and the V segment lost 6 bases, leaving 9 bases of the junction unmatched. The germline V gene has CDR1 LGHNT and CDR2 FRNRAP. This chain's CDR3 is CASGSGLAVNNEQFF. CDR3 nucleotides: TGTGCTAGTGGCTCCGGACTAGCGGTTAATAATGAGCAGTTCTTC.

This chain joins TRBV18 and TRBJ2-1; D perhaps matches TRBD1 (6 bases). The germline CDR1 and CDR2 sequences are KGHSH and LQKENI. CDR3 size: 14 residues. The V end was cut by 4 bases, the J end by 4 bases, with 11 bases between. This CDR3 is CASSRGPEYNEQFF. As DNA, the CDR3 is TGTGCCAGCTCACGGGGGCCAGAGTACAATGAGCAGTTCTTC. Variable domain in full (rest from reference TRBV18 and TRBJ2-1): NAGVMQNPRHLVRRRGQEARLRCSPMKGHSHVYWYRQLPEEGLKFMVYLQKENIIDESGMPKERFSAEFPKEGPSILRIQQVVRGDSAAYFCASSRGPEYNEQFFGPGTRLTVL.

Details on this clonotype: A much bigger clone sits one base away, suggesting this may be a read error. This rearrangement joins TRBV20-1 to TRBJ2-1; D is uncertain. Between the trimmed V and J ends, which lost 6 bases and 6 bases, there was a span of 12 bases. In germline, CDR1 is DFQATT, CDR2 SNEGSKA (reference sequence). The CDR3 sequence is 12 residues long. The CDR3 bases are TGCAGTGCCTCCTCGAATGGCAATGAGCAGTTCTTC. It yields the protein CSASSNGNEQFF.

The rearrangement links TRBV27 to TRBJ2-7; no clear D. The length of the CDR3 is 14 residues. Trimming removed 2 bases at V and 5 bases at J, with 13 bases between. In germline, CDR1 is MNHEY, CDR2 SMNVEV (reference sequence). CDR3: CASSLSIQYDEQYF. The CDR3 DNA reads as TGTGCCAGCAGTTTAAGTATACAATACGACGAGCAGTACTTC.

The J gene is TRBJ2-5, the V gene TRBV29-1; D may be TRBD1 (5 bases). The germline gives CDR1 SQVTM, CDR2 ANQGSEA. This CDR3 contains 13 residues. With 4 bases removed from V and 3 bases from J, the gap between germline ends came to 12 bases. The CDR3 protein is CSVAQGLKETQYF. The CDR3 bases are TGCAGCGTTGCGCAGGGTTTAAAAGAGACCCAGTACTTC.

The chain has TRBV7-8 and TRBJ2-1; D could derive from TRBD1 or TRBD2 (6 bases each). The CDR3 is 16 residues long. Trimming took off 6 bases at V and 4 bases at J, with 19 bases between the two ends. The germline gives CDR1 SGHVS, CDR2 FQNEAQ. The CDR3 spells CASSSLPRGLYNEQFF. The CDR3 DNA follows: TGTGCCAGCAGTTCCCTCCCACGGGGGCTATACAATGAGCAGTTCTTC.

This clonotype was seen a few times. The rearrangement joins TRBV10-3 to TRBJ2-3; D might be TRBD1 (6 bases). Looked up from germline, CDR1 is ENHRY and CDR2 is SYGVKD. The CDR3 covers 16 residues. Deletions cut 3 bases from V and 0 bases from J, with 13 bases between. CDR3 sequence reads: CAISDPQGRSTDTQYF. In DNA form, the CDR3 reads TGTGCCATCAGTGATCCTCAGGGGCGAAGCACAGATACGCAGTATTTT.

As concerns this clonotype: The DNA is left out, because the CDR3 cannot be placed on it with certainty; the CDR3 is given as TCRdb lists it. The chain recombines TRBV1 with TRBJ1-4; TRBD1, the table's D call, lacks a check against the DNA. TRBV1 is reported as a pseudogene. The CDR3 is 16 residues long, counting both termini. Here the CDR3 reads CTSSQVVGGGNEKLFF.

This clonotype has a handful of counts. CDR3: CASSYSGREATGELFF. Here the CDR3 DNA reads TGTGCCAGCAGTTACTCCGGTAGGGAGGCCACCGGGGAGCTGTTTTTT. V usage is TRBV6-5 and J usage is TRBJ2-2; D perhaps matches TRBD2 (6 bases). The CDR3 is 16 residues long. Between the trimmed V and J ends, which lost 0 bases and 4 bases, there was a span of 12 bases. The germline V gene encodes CDR1 MNHEY and CDR2 SVGAGI.

V is TRBV28 and J is TRBJ1-3; TRBD1 might be the D (5 bases). Germline V gene data show CDR1 as MDHEN and CDR2 as SYDVKM. Trimming cost V 2 bases and J 2 bases, with 22 bases left between them. The CDR3 consists of 19 residues. The DNA of the CDR3 is TGTGCCAGCAGTTTAAGGGCAGGGTACCCCACGAAGACTGGAAACACCATATATTTT. It specifies CASSLRAGYPTKTGNTIYF.

The chain links TRBV11-3 to TRBJ2-1, with 9 bases identical to TRBD1. This CDR3 region has 17 residues. J lost 8 bases, V lost 5 bases, and 16 bases had no gene match. CDR1 is SGHNT and CDR2 is YENEEA in the germline V gene. The CDR3 coding sequence is TGTGCCAGCAGCCCCGGTGGTTGGGACAGGGATGCGGATGAGCAGTTCTTC. This codes for CASSPGGWDRDADEQFF. The full variable domain, completed using reference TRBV11-3 and TRBJ2-1, is EAGVVQSPRYKIIEKKQPVAFWCNPISGHNTLYWYLQNLGQGPELLIRYENEEAVDDSQLPKDRFSAERLKGVDSTLKIQPAELGDSAVYLCASSPGGWDRDADEQFFGPGTRLTVL.

The CDR3: CASSPVPPGANVLTF. The CDR3 bases are TGTGCCAGCAGTCCCGTACCTCCTGGGGCCAACGTCCTGACTTTC. J is TRBJ2-6 and V is TRBV12-3 or TRBV12-4; D gene ambiguous. V lost 5 bases, J lost 2 bases, and 10 bases lay in between. The CDR3 is 15 residues long.

The chain combines TRBV4-1 with TRBJ1-5, with D unclear. There are 15 residues in the CDR3. Trimming left V 4 bases short and J 5 bases short, with 15 bases between. Germline loops: CDR1 MGHRA, CDR2 YSYEKL. The CDR3 sequence is CASSPTLASDQPQHF. The CDR3 region has the DNA TGCGCCAGCAGCCCGACCCTGGCATCGGATCAGCCCCAGCATTTT.

The genes are TRBV20-1 and TRBJ2-7; 9 bases map to TRBD2. Germline lookup yields CDR1 DFQATT and CDR2 SNEGSKA (reference sequence). There are 15 residues in the CDR3. The junction had 8 bases not matched to a gene; V was cut back by 3 bases and J by 2 bases. The CDR3 protein is CSASLLAGTPYEQYF. Written as DNA, the CDR3 is TGCAGTGCTAGTTTGCTAGCGGGAACACCCTACGAGCAGTACTTC.

The chain joins TRBV6-6 to TRBJ2-4; D possibly matches TRBD1 or TRBD2 (6 bases each). The DNA matches TRBJ2-7 better at its end, which makes the J call doubtful. The germline V gene has CDR1 MNHNY and CDR2 SVGAGI (reference sequence). This CDR3 region has 15 residues. The CDR3 protein is CASSYIPGAVYEQYF. Here the CDR3 DNA reads TGTGCCAGCAGTTATATTCCGGGGGCCGTCTACGAGCAGTACTTC.

This clonotype has more than one count but fewer than ten. The rearrangement joins TRBV20-1 to TRBJ1-1; no clear D gene. Trimming cost V 5 bases and J 0 bases, with 13 bases left between them. Per the germline V gene, CDR1 is DFQATT and CDR2 is SNEGSKA (reference sequence). This CDR3 has 14 residues. CDR3 coding DNA: TGCAGTGCTTCAAGAGACACAATGAACACTGAAGCTTTCTTT. It yields the protein CSASRDTMNTEAFF.

In this sample, this clonotype turned up a few times. The V gene is TRBV5-1, the J gene TRBJ2-7, with 8 bases lining up with TRBD2. After removal of 6 bases from V and 2 bases from J, the junction contained 10 bases not matched to a gene. The CDR3 loop spans 15 amino acids. In germline, CDR1 is SGHRS, CDR2 YFSETQ. CDR3 in amino acids: CASTAGREFPYEQYF. Here the CDR3 DNA reads TGCGCCAGCACAGCCGGGAGGGAGTTCCCCTACGAGCAGTACTTC.

The chain links TRBV20-1 to TRBJ2-5; unclear D gene. The germline V gene has CDR1 DFQATT and CDR2 SNEGSKA (reference sequence). V lost 4 bases and J 0 bases, leaving 15 bases between the germline ends. The CDR3 is made up of 15 amino acids. The CDR3 coding sequence is TGCAGTGCTATTCCTTGGGGTTGGTACCAAGAGACCCAGTACTTC. Its translation: CSAIPWGWYQETQYF.

J is TRBJ2-7 and V is TRBV6-2 or TRBV6-3; 11 nucleotides match TRBD2. The CDR3 has 15 amino acids. Germline lookup yields CDR1 MNHEY and CDR2 SVGEGT. With 5 bases clipped from V and 7 bases from J, the junction kept 10 bases outside the gene matches. For the CDR3, the DNA is TGTGCCAGCAGTCGCACTAGCGGGGGCAACAATGAGCAGTACTTC. Protein product: CASSRTSGGNNEQYF.

This clonotype was detected only a few times. The rearrangement joins TRBV12-5 to TRBJ2-5, with 7 bases fitting TRBD2. The end of the DNA is better explained by TRBJ2-7, so the J call may be wrong. Germline V lookup: CDR1 LGHNT, CDR2 FRNRAP. There are 16 residues in the CDR3. The CDR3 coding sequence is TGTGCTAGTGGTTTGGTACTTGGCGGGAGTGACTACGAGCAGTACTTC. Protein product: CASGLVLGGSDYEQYF.

The rearrangement joins TRBV11-2 to TRBJ2-7, with D possibly TRBD1 on 6 matching bases. CDR3 length: 19 residues. Trimming left V 3 bases short and J 2 bases short, with 26 bases between. Germline V gene sequence: CDR1 SGHAT, CDR2 FQNNGV. The CDR3 region has the DNA TGTGCCAGCAGCTTTCTTTACCTTAGCGACGAGGGGGACACCTACGAGCAGTACTTC. It translates to CASSFLYLSDEGDTYEQYF. The full variable domain, with the rest looked up from reference TRBV11-2 and TRBJ2-7, is EAGVAQSPRYKIIEKRQSVAFWCNPISGHATLYWYQQILGQGPKLLIQFQNNGVVDDSQLPKDRFSAERLKGVDSTLKIQPAKLEDSAVYLCASSFLYLSDEGDTYEQYFGPGTRLTVT.

CDR3 nucleotide sequence: TGCGCCAGCAGCCAAGATTTGGACAGGGCCCGACAAAACACCATATATTTT. Protein product: CASSQDLDRARQNTIYF. The chain recombines TRBV4-1 with TRBJ1-3, with 8 bases that match TRBD1. V lost 0 bases, J lost 6 bases, and 10 bases stayed unmatched. CDR3 length: 17 residues. CDR1 MGHRA and CDR2 YSYEKL come from the germline V gene.

This chain links TRBV20-1 with TRBJ1-2, with 7 bases that match TRBD1. V lost 2 bases and J lost 7; bases outside the gene matches: 10. The CDR3 extends over 14 amino acids. CDR1 DFQATT and CDR2 SNEGSKA come from the germline V gene (reference sequence). This CDR3 is CSARPGGTGSGYTF. CDR3 nucleotides: TGCAGTGCTAGACCAGGGGGTACGGGATCTGGCTACACCTTC.